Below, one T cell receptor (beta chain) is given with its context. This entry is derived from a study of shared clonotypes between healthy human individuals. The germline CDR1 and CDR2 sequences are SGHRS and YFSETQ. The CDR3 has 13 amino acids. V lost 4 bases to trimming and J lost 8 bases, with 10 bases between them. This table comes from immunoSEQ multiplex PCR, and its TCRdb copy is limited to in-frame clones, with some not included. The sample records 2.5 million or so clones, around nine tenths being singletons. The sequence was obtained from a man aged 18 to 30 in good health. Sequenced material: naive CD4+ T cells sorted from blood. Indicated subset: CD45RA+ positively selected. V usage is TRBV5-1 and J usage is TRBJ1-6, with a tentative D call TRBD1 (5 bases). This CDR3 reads CASSPVQDSPLHF. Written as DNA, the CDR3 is TGCGCCAGCAGCCCCGTACAGGATTCACCCCTCCACTTT. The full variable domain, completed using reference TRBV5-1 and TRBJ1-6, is KAGVTQTPRYLIKTRGQQVTLSCSPISGHRSVSWYQQTPGQGLQFLFEYFSETQRNKGNFPGRFSGRQFSNSRSEMNVSTLELGDSALYLCASSPVQDSPLHFGNGTRLTVT.